The source of this TCR beta chain is a study of CD8 T cells in ankylosing spondylitis. Germline V gives CDR1 DFQATT, CDR2 SNEGSKA (reference sequence). The CDR3 spans 15 residues. V lost 3 bases and J lost 7, with 21 bases in between. TCRdb processed the 5' RACE reads anew with MiXCR; each CDR3 protein has one entry. The top ten hold less than 7.5% of the sample, which has 200,000 to 250,000 distinct CDR3 sequences, around a tenth seen once. Overall study findings and caveats: The study looked at matched synovial fluid samples from ankylosing spondylitis patients. Disease-linked clones were reported to be significantly enriched there. Previously reported in reactive arthritis synovial fluid and blood were some of the motif variants. Seven to nine highly homologous variants formed a TCR beta motif that appeared characteristic of ankylosing spondylitis blood.

Of note for this clonotype: Antigen: not known.

The receptor was derived from a male donor with ankylosing spondylitis or in good health (not recorded which). Source material: blood, either unsorted or a sorted T cell fraction (not recorded which). This chain joins TRBV20-1 and TRBJ1-1, with D possibly matching TRBD1 (6 bases). CDR3 sequence: CSARGVQGAVNEAFF. CDR3 DNA: TGCAGTGCTAGGGGGGTACAGGGCGCAGTCAATGAAGCTTTCTTT.